This T cell receptor beta chain was recorded in a study of T-cell memory formation after mild COVID-19. Via MiXCR, TCRdb re-called the 5' RACE reads, giving one row per CDR3 protein. The sample lists 450,000 to 650,000 distinct CDR3 sequences, roughly 22% occurring once. This CDR3 is built from 19 residues. Germline V gene sequence: CDR1 MNHEY, CDR2 SVGEGT. J was trimmed by 0 bases and V by 5 bases; bases with no gene match: 12. The rearrangement links TRBV6-2 or TRBV6-3 to TRBJ2-6; 8 bases line up with TRBD2. Material for sequencing was PBMCs or a T cell subset sorted from them (not recorded which). The TCR sequence derives from an adult woman who had mild COVID-19 (a few samples of this study predate the infection). Cell type and time point are not known. The CDR3 protein is CASSPGRAAGYSGANVLTF. DNA of the CDR3: TGTGCCAGCAGTCCCGGGAGGGCCGCGGGATACTCTGGGGCCAACGTCCTGACTTTC.